The clone carrying this T cell receptor (beta chain) turned up a few times. The data stem from a study of T-cell reconstitution after alpha-beta-depleted transplantation in children. It was with unique molecular identifiers that the TCRbeta library was prepared. TCRdb re-derived calls from the PCR reads in MiXCR, one entry per CDR3 protein. This sample yields about 610,000 distinct CDR3 sequences, of which roughly 10% are seen a single time; less than 4.5% belongs to the top ten. V was clipped by 2 bases and J by 2 bases; unmatched bases: 5. CDR3 length equals 16 residues. The germline CDR1 and CDR2 sequences are LGHDT and YNNKEL (reference sequence).

This clonotype was obtained from a human donor who donated a stem cell graft to a child with acute myeloid leukemia. The sequenced sample was PBMCs from the stem cell graft donor, obtained from the stem cell graft. The chain combines TRBV3-1 with TRBJ1-5, with 8 bases that match TRBD1. The CDR3 bases are TGTGCCAGCAGCCAATCTCCGGGACAGGGCAATCAGCCCCAGCATTTT. It yields the protein CASSQSPGQGNQPQHF. Full variable domain (missing parts from reference TRBV3-1 and TRBJ1-5): DTAVSQTPKYLVTQMGNDKSIKCEQNLGHDTMYWYKQDSKKFLKIMFSYNNKELIINETVPNRFSPKSPDKAHLNLHINSLELGDSAVYFCASSQSPGQGNQPQHFGDGTRLSIL.